The 18 T cell receptor beta chains below all came from one sample that was sequenced in a study of glioma-infiltrating T cells after dendritic cell vaccination. The repertoire was sequenced with immunoSEQ multiplex PCR; TCRdb's copy has only in-frame clones and lacks some. Altogether 90,000 to 95,000 clones are present, around four fifths being singletons, with the ten largest covering 2% to 2.5%. Time point reported: after dendritic cell vaccination, including at tumor progression/relapse. Source: blood, taken after dendritic cell vaccination. The receptors here all came from a human donor with glioblastoma.

CDR3: CASSYVPGNQPQHF. The CDR3 nucleotides are TGTGCCAGCAGTTACGTCCCAGGGAATCAGCCCCAGCATTTT. The chain couples TRBV6-5 to TRBJ1-5; TRBD1 is a possible D gene (5 bases). This CDR3 has 14 residues. In germline, CDR1 is MNHEY, CDR2 SVGAGI. V lost 2 bases to trimming and J lost 4 bases, with 9 bases between them.

The V and J genes are TRBV5-1 and TRBJ2-2, with D hard to call. Germline CDR1 is SGHRS and CDR2 is YFSETQ. Trimming shortened V by 5 bases and J by 2 bases, and 13 bases separated the two germline ends. The CDR3 is 15 amino acids. The CDR3 DNA reads TGCGCCAGCAGTAGTCCTCAAACTAACACCGGGGAGCTGTTTTTT. Translating gives CASSSPQTNTGELFF.

V usage is TRBV28 and J usage is TRBJ1-1; D might be TRBD1 (6 bases). V lost 6 bases and J lost 6, with 17 bases in between. The CDR3 loop spans 14 amino acids. Germline values: CDR1 MDHEN, CDR2 SYDVKM. Here the CDR3 DNA reads TGTGCCAGCAGCCGCTCAGGGGACGGGGCTGAAGCTTTCTTT. Translated, it gives CASSRSGDGAEAFF.

This clone was counted a few times. This chain links TRBV19 with TRBJ1-1; 7 bases align to TRBD1. The CDR3 has 14 residues. With 6 bases clipped from V and 1 base from J, the junction kept 5 bases outside the gene matches. Germline V gene sequence: CDR1 LNHDA, CDR2 SQIVND (reference sequence). This CDR3 reads CASRRRTGNTEAFF. CDR3 bases: TGTGCCAGTAGAAGAAGGACAGGGAACACTGAAGCTTTCTTT. Full variable domain (missing parts from reference TRBV19 and TRBJ1-1): DGGITQSPKYLFRKEGQNVTLSCEQNLNHDAMYWYRQDPGQGLRLIYYSQIVNDFQKGDIAEGYSVSREKKESFPLTVTSAQKNPTAFYLCASRRRTGNTEAFFGQGTRLTVV.

The chain carries TRBV7-9 and TRBJ1-5; 7 bases map to TRBD1. The V gene end was trimmed by 5 bases and the J gene end by 3 bases; junction bases not matched to a gene: 7. This CDR3 has 15 residues. Germline V gene lookup returns CDR1 SEHNR and CDR2 FQNEAQ (reference sequence). The DNA for the CDR3 is TGTGCCAGCAGCGCTGGGACAGCTTTCAATCAGCCCCAGCATTTT. Translating gives CASSAGTAFNQPQHF.

The chain combines TRBV5-4 with TRBJ1-1, with unresolved D. V was cut by 4 bases and J by 5 bases, with 12 bases left in between. Germline-derived CDR1 and CDR2 are SGHNT and YYREEE (reference sequence). This CDR3 has 13 amino acids. CDR3 in amino acids: CASSPMGRTEAFF. In DNA, the CDR3 is TGTGCCAGCAGCCCGATGGGGAGGACTGAAGCTTTCTTT.

The count of this clone is one. The V and J genes are TRBV9 and TRBJ2-2, with D possibly matching TRBD2 (6 bases). Trimming pared 3 bases from V and 4 bases from J, leaving 13 bases between. Germline V CDR1 and CDR2: SGDLS, YYNGEE. The CDR3 totals 15 residues. Written as DNA, the CDR3 is TGTGCCAGCAGCGCGAGTTTCGGGAGCACCGGGGAGCTGTTTTTT. This encodes CASSASFGSTGELFF.

The chain combines TRBV10-3 with TRBJ2-1; the match to TRBD2 covers 9 bases. This CDR3 spans 14 amino acids. The V and J ends lost 10 bases and 6 bases, in that order; junction bases with no gene match: 10. From germline, CDR1 is ENHRY and CDR2 SYGVKD. The CDR3 is CASGRGAPLNEQFF. DNA of the CDR3: TGTGCCAGCGGGAGGGGAGCCCCTCTCAATGAGCAGTTCTTC.

The V gene is TRBV10-1, the J gene TRBJ2-2, with TRBD1 identical over 11 bases. The germline CDR1 and CDR2 sequences are WNHNN and SYGVQD (reference sequence). J was trimmed by 3 bases and V by 1 base; bases with no gene match: 7. The CDR3 extends over 18 amino acids. The CDR3 DNA reads TGCGCCAGCAGTGAGTTAGGACAGGGGGCGACGGACACCGGGGAGCTGTTTTTT. It specifies CASSELGQGATDTGELFF.

This clone was seen more than once but under ten times. This chain connects TRBV10-3 to TRBJ2-3; 7 positions agree with TRBD1. Germline CDR1 is ENHRY and CDR2 is SYGVKD. V lost 4 bases and J lost 10; bases outside the gene matches: 5. This CDR3 has 12 residues. In DNA, the CDR3 is TGTGCCATCAGTGGGGACAGTTGGTCGCAGTATTTT. Its translation: CAISGDSWSQYF.

This sequence joins TRBV11-2 and TRBJ2-5; no clear D. The CDR3 extends over 11 amino acids. The V and J ends lost 1 base and 8 bases respectively, with 5 bases between them. Germline-derived CDR1 and CDR2 are SGHAT and FQNNGV. CDR3 bases: TGTGCCAGCAGCTTAGCAGAAACCCAGTACTTC. It codes for CASSLAETQYF.

The chain employs TRBV19 and TRBJ2-7; the D gene is possibly TRBD2 (5 bases). CDR3 length equals 15 residues. The germline V and J ends were trimmed by 2 bases and 3 bases, with 14 bases remaining between them. Germline assignment: CDR1 LNHDA and CDR2 SQIVND (reference sequence). In DNA form, the CDR3 reads TGTGCCAGTAGTATATTGGGTGGCAGCGGCTACGAGCAGTACTTC. This gives the protein CASSILGGSGYEQYF.

This clone appeared a few times. The chain couples TRBV9 to TRBJ2-1, with 11 bases fitting TRBD2. The CDR3 covers 16 residues. Germline lookup yields CDR1 SGDLS and CDR2 YYNGEE. V trimming: 0 bases; J trimming: 4 bases; junction bases outside the gene matches: 3. The CDR3 nucleotides read TGTGCCAGCAGCGTAGGACTAGCGGGGTGGTACAATGAGCAGTTCTTC. This sequence encodes CASSVGLAGWYNEQFF.

This rearrangement joins TRBV27 to TRBJ2-5; D remains ambiguous. V was trimmed by 4 bases and J by 10 bases, leaving 10 bases between them. The length of the CDR3 is 11 residues. Germline CDR1 reads MNHEY; CDR2 reads SMNVEV (reference sequence). The CDR3 nucleotides read TGTGCCAGCAGTTCAACTAAGTTCCAGTACTTC. It encodes CASSSTKFQYF.

The table lists this clone with a count of one. The rearrangement links TRBV7-9 to TRBJ2-5; 11 nucleotides align to TRBD2. The CDR3 covers 15 residues. Trimming removed 6 bases from V and 4 bases from J; junction bases left unmatched: 7. Germline V lookup: CDR1 SEHNR, CDR2 FQNEAQ (reference sequence). The CDR3 DNA is TGTGCCAGCAGTTCACTAGCGGGAGAGAGAGAGACCCAGTACTTC. This codes for CASSSLAGERETQYF.

This rearrangement joins TRBV19 to TRBJ2-1; D might be TRBD1 (5 bases). The CDR3 contains 11 residues. Germline values: CDR1 LNHDA, CDR2 SQIVND (reference sequence). V was shortened by 8 bases and J by 3 bases, with 5 bases between the two germline ends. In DNA form, the CDR3 reads TGTGCCAGTGACAGCTACAATGAGCAGTTCTTC. It specifies CASDSYNEQFF.

The rearrangement links TRBV19 to TRBJ2-1; TRBD2 matches at 13 bases. The CDR3 has 16 residues. CDR1 is LNHDA and CDR2 is SQIVND in the germline V gene (reference sequence). Trimming took 4 bases from V and 7 from J; bases not matched to a gene: 7. CDR3: CASSKSGTSGNNEQFF. The CDR3 DNA reads TGTGCCAGTAGTAAGTCCGGGACTAGCGGGAATAATGAGCAGTTCTTC. The whole variable domain, remainder taken from reference TRBV19 and TRBJ2-1, is DGGITQSPKYLFRKEGQNVTLSCEQNLNHDAMYWYRQDPGQGLRLIYYSQIVNDFQKGDIAEGYSVSREKKESFPLTVTSAQKNPTAFYLCASSKSGTSGNNEQFFGPGTRLTVL.

This rearrangement joins TRBV6-5 to TRBJ1-5; D not resolved. The CDR3 length is 16 residues. Trimming stripped 0 bases from V and 3 bases from J, with 12 bases between. The V gene's germline CDR1 is MNHEY and CDR2 SVGAGI. CDR3 region: CASSYSPAGPNQPQHF. The CDR3 DNA is TGTGCCAGCAGTTACTCCCCCGCGGGCCCCAATCAGCCCCAGCATTTT.